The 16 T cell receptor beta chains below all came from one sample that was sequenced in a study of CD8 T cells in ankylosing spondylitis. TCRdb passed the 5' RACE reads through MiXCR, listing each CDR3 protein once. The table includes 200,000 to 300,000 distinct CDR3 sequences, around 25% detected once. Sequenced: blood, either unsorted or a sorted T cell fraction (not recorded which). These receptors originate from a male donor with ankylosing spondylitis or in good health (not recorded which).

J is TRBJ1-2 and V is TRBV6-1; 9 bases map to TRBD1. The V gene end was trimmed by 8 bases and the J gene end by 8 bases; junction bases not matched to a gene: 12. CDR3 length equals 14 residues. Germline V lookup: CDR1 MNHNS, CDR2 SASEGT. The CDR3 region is CASRSDRGGGGYTF. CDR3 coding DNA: TGTGCCAGCCGATCGGACAGGGGAGGAGGCGGCTACACCTTC.

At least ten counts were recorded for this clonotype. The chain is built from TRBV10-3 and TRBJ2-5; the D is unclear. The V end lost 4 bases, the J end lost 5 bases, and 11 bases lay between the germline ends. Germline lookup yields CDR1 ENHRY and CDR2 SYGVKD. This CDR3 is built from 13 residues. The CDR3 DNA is TGTGCCATCAGTGGGGCCCTGGGGGAGACCCAGTACTTC. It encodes CAISGALGETQYF.

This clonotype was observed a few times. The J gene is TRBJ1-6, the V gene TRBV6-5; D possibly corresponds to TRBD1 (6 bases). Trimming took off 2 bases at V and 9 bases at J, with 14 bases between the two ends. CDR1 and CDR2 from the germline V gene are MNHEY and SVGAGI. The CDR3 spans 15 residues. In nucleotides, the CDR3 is TGTGCCAGCAGTTACGCGGGGGCGCTTAGTTCACCCCTCCACTTT. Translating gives CASSYAGALSSPLHF.

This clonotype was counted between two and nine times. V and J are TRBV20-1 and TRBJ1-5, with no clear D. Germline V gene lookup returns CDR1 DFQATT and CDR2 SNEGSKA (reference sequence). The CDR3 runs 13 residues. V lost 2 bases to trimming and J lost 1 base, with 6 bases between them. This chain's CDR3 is CSARPFSNQPQHF. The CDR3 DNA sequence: TGCAGTGCTAGACCGTTCAGCAATCAGCCCCAGCATTTT.

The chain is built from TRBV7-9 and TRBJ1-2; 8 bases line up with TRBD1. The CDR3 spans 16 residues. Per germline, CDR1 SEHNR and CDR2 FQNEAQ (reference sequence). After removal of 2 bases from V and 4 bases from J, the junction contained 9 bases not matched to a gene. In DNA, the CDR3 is TGTGCCAGCAGCTTAAACCGAGGACAGGGAGGCTATGGCTACACCTTC. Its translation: CASSLNRGQGGYGYTF. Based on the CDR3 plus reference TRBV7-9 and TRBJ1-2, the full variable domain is DTGVSQNPRHKITKRGQNVTFRCDPISEHNRLYWYRQTLGQGPEFLTYFQNEAQLEKSRLLSDRFSAERPKGSFSTLEIQRTEQGDSAMYLCASSLNRGQGGYGYTFGSGTRLTVV.

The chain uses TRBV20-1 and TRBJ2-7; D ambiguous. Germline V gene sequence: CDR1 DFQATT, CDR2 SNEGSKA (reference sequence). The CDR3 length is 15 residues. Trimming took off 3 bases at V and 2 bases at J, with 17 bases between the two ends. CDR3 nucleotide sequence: TGCAGTGCTAGCTCAGGTGGGAAAATAGCCTACGAGCAGTACTTC. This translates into CSASSGGKIAYEQYF.

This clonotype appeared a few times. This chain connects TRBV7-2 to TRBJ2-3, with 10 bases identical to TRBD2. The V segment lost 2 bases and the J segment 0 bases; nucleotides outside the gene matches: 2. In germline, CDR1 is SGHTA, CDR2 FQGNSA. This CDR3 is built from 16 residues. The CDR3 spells CASSLRAGGSTDTQYF. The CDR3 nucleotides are TGTGCCAGCAGCTTAAGAGCGGGGGGGAGCACAGATACGCAGTATTTT.

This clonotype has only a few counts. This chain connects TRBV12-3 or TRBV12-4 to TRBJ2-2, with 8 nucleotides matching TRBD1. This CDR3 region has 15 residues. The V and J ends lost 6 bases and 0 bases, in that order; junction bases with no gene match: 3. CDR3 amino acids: CASRTGGTNTGELFF. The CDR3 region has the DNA TGTGCCAGCAGAACAGGGGGTACGAACACCGGGGAGCTGTTTTTT.

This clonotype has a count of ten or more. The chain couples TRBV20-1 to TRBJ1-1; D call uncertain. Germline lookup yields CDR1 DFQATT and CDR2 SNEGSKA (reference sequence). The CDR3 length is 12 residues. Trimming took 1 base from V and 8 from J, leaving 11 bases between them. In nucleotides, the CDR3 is TGCAGTGCTAGAGGCCTCAGATCAGAAGCTTTCTTT. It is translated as CSARGLRSEAFF.

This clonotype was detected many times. The CDR3 DNA reads TGCAGTGCTAGATCGGACCCGTTGGGCGAGCAGTACTTC. Amino acids: CSARSDPLGEQYF. This chain joins TRBV20-1 and TRBJ2-7; no clear D. Germline V gene lookup returns CDR1 DFQATT and CDR2 SNEGSKA (reference sequence). The CDR3 covers 13 residues. Trimming cost V 2 bases and J 6 bases, with 14 bases left between them.

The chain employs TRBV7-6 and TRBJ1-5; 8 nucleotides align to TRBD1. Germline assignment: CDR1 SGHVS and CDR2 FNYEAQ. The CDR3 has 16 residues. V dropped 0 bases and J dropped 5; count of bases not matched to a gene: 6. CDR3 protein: CASSLAPTGADQPQHF. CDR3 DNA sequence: TGTGCCAGCAGCTTAGCGCCGACAGGGGCAGATCAGCCCCAGCATTTT.

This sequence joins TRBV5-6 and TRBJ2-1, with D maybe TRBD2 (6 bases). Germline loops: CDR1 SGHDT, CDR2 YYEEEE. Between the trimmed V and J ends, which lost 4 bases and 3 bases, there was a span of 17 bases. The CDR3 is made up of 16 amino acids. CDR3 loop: CASSPPGLQDYNEQFF. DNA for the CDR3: TGTGCCAGCAGCCCCCCCGGACTACAAGACTACAATGAGCAGTTCTTC.

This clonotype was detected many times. The CDR3 sequence: CASRTPSLSPLHF. In DNA form, the CDR3 reads TGTGCCAGCAGGACTCCGTCCCTTTCCCCCCTCCACTTT. V gene TRBV6-5 combines with J gene TRBJ1-6; D not resolved. This CDR3 spans 13 amino acids. CDR1 MNHEY and CDR2 SVGAGI come from the germline V gene. V shed 6 bases and J shed 13 bases, with 16 bases lying between them.

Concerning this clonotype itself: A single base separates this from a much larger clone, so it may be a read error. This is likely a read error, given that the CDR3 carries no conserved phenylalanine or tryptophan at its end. The CDR3 protein is CSAVRGGSTDTQYS. The CDR3, as DNA: TGCAGTGCTGTCCGGGGGGGGAGCACAGATACGCAGTATTCT. The genes are TRBV20-1 and TRBJ2-3, with 8 bases lining up with TRBD2. Germline V lookup: CDR1 DFQATT, CDR2 SNEGSKA (reference sequence). There are 14 residues in the CDR3. The V segment lost 5 bases and the J segment 0 bases; nucleotides outside the gene matches: 4.

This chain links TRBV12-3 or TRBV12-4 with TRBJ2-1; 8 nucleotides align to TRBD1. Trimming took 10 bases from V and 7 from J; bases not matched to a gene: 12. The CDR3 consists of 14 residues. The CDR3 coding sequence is TGTGCCACCATACAGGGGGTGCGGTGGAATGAGCAGTTCTTC. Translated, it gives CATIQGVRWNEQFF.

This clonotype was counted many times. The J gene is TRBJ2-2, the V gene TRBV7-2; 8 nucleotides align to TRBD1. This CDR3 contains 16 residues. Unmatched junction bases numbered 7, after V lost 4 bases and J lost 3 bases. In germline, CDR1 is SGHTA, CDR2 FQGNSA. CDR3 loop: CASSSGGRSHTGELFF. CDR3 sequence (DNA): TGTGCCAGCAGCTCAGGGGGCAGGTCGCACACCGGGGAGCTGTTTTTT.